This T cell receptor (beta chain) was obtained from a study of T cell responses to AZD1222 COVID-19 vaccine. Findings and caveats of the study: It was only a handful of AZD1222 recipients who were seropositive at baseline. CD4 TCRs linked to vaccination spanned spike, dominating at 160-218 and 743-854.

Turning to this clone: Antigen unknown.

Sequencing used immunoSEQ multiplex PCR; TCRdb keeps in-frame clones, though not all of them. This table has about 150,000 clones, just over 90% appearing once. Between the trimmed V and J ends, which lost 0 bases and 0 bases, there was a span of 20 bases. This CDR3 has 19 amino acids. Per the germline V gene, CDR1 is LGHDT and CDR2 is YNNKEL (reference sequence). Timing groups of about 4 and about 12 weeks for second doses were pooled. The rearrangement joins TRBV3-1 (or the pseudogene TRBV3-2) to TRBJ1-1; no reliable D call. Sample: peripheral blood, taken 28 days after the second AZD1222 dose. The receptor was isolated from an adult who received the AZD1222 COVID-19 vaccine. CDR3 coding DNA: TGTGCCAGCAGCCAAGAATCTAGATTGGGCAGAGACATGAACACTGAAGCTTTCTTT. It is translated as CASSQESRLGRDMNTEAFF.